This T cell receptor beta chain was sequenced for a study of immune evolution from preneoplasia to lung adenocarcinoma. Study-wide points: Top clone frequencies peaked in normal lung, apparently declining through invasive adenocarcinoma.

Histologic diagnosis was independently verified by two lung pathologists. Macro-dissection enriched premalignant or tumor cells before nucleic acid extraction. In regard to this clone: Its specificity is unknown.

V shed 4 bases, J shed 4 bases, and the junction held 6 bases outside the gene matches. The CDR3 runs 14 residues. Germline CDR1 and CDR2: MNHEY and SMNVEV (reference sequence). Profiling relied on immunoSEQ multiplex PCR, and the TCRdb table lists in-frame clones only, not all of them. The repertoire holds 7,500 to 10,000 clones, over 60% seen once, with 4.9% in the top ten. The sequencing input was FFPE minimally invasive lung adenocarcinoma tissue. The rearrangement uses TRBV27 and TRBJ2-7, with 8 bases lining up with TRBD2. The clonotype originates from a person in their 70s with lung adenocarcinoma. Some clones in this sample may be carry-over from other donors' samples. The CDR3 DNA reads TGTGCCAGCAGTTATAACCGGGGGGGTTACGAGCAGTACTTC. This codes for CASSYNRGGYEQYF.